This is a list of T cell receptor beta chains from one sample in a study of CD8+CD57+ T cells in acquired aplastic anemia. TCRdb reanalysed the reads using MiXCR and keeps one entry per CDR3 protein. The sample contains just over 400,000 distinct CDR3 sequences, about two thirds of which appear only once. Sequencing used sorted CD4+, CD8+, or CD8+CD57+ T cells (not recorded which) from PBMCs. The source of these receptors is a human donor in good health, serving as a control. CDR3s include the opening cysteine and the closing phenylalanine or tryptophan.

v_call	j_call	cdr3_aa
TRBV2	TRBJ2-7	CASSGGYGQYF
TRBV20-1	TRBJ2-3	CSAIAGWRDATDTQYF
TRBV7-3	TRBJ1-3	CATSRALAGGKTIYF
TRBV4-3	TRBJ2-1	CASSQEGRGGVDEQFF
TRBV9	TRBJ2-3	CASSVQGGGSGYKYF
TRBV20-1	TRBJ2-7	CSASTGAAYEQYF
TRBV19	TRBJ1-2	CASSRQVIYYGYTF
TRBV4-3	TRBJ1-1	CASSKDLNTEAFF
TRBV12-3/TRBV12-4	TRBJ2-5	CASSPGQRQETRYF
TRBV18	TRBJ1-1	CASSPLTGSTEAFF
TRBV7-3	TRBJ2-5	CASSQDSGREVEYF
TRBV2	TRBJ1-1	CASSSSVLNAEDFF
TRBV19	TRBJ2-3	CASRWGGQTDTQYF
TRBV7-2	TRBJ2-7	CASSGPSGGYEQYF
TRBV20-1	TRBJ1-5	CSVKGDYNQPQHF
TRBV6-1	TRBJ1-3	CASSEGASIGNTIYF
TRBV12-3/TRBV12-4	TRBJ1-5	CASSGARGGGIQPQHF
TRBV19	TRBJ1-1	CASRDSDTEAFF
TRBV7-6	TRBJ2-1	CASSLRPGQGGNEFF
TRBV5-1	TRBJ2-3	CATRAGTGQTDTQCF
TRBV14	TRBJ1-6	CASSQQGYSPLHF
TRBV29-1	TRBJ1-3	CSGSHGADPHTLHF
TRBV7-6	TRBJ2-6	CASSLAALANTEAF
TRBV2	TRBJ1-2	CASKPPSNYGYTF
TRBV2	TRBJ1-5	CASSGAGNQPQHF
TRBV20-1	TRBJ2-5	CSATGRSNQPQYF
TRBV12-3/TRBV12-4	TRBJ2-7	CASTMNWDEQYF
TRBV12-3/TRBV12-4	TRBJ1-5	CASNTSNQPQHF
TRBV9	TRBJ1-1	CASSVVGGSNTEAFF
TRBV7-3	TRBJ1-4	CASSATHGGGEKLFF
TRBV6-4	TRBJ2-1	CASSRSGTSGAYNEQFF
TRBV15	TRBJ2-3	CATSRPKRQGATNTDTQYF
TRBV2	TRBJ1-1	CASRIRMNTGAFF
TRBV7-9	TRBJ1-1	CASSQGARTEAFF
TRBV7-9	TRBJ2-1	CASSPRVRTYNQQFF
TRBV7-9	TRBJ2-3	CASRPLLPTDTQYF
TRBV7-2	TRBJ1-1	CASSLGIWDTEAFF
TRBV15	TRBJ1-2	CATSRGDSTYGQNF
TRBV7-9	TRBJ1-2	CASSLGGGPGYGYTF
TRBV2	TRBJ1-3	CASSVKKGNTIYF
TRBV7-4	TRBJ2-7	CASSSAPKTGPMAF
TRBV7-2	TRBJ2-7	CASSSGRGRYEQYF
TRBV7-2	TRBJ2-3	CASSMITDTQYF
TRBV7-9	TRBJ2-3	CASSLGGAADAQQF
TRBV9	TRBJ1-2	CASNQDRTYNSPHGYTF
TRBV5-1	TRBJ2-7	CASSLAAGASEQYF
TRBV20-1	TRBJ2-7	CSARSPGGHYEQYF
TRBV19	TRBJ2-7	CASSIHFRDRWTGELYF
TRBV10-1	TRBJ2-7	CASSAVRGRGANEQYF
TRBV9	TRBJ1-2	CATSRGDRYLLFGYTF
TRBV20-1	TRBJ2-2	CSAMRGGRTGELFF
TRBV2	NA	CASSEEGVEETQYF
TRBV12-3/TRBV12-4	TRBJ2-6	CASSLGANVLTF
TRBV5-4	TRBJ1-3	CASSQDVGSGNTIYF